The 29 T cell receptor beta chains below come from one sample, sequenced in a study of blood T cell repertoires in COVID-19. Produced via immunoSEQ multiplex PCR; TCRdb's table is partial and in-frame only. The sample records around 330,000 clones, around 88% being singletons. The sequenced material came from peripheral blood. All receptors derive from a woman in her 30s with COVID-19, enrolled during active disease.

This clone was observed once. The rearrangement joins TRBV29-1 to TRBJ1-2; 9 bases match TRBD1. The ends lost 4 bases at V and 1 base at J; junction bases unmatched: 4. From germline, CDR1 is SQVTM and CDR2 ANQGSEA. The CDR3 sequence is 14 residues long. The DNA for the CDR3 is TGCAGCGTTGGAAGGACAGGGGATAACTATGGCTACACCTTC. Its protein is CSVGRTGDNYGYTF.

The chain uses TRBV3-1 (or the pseudogene TRBV3-2) and TRBJ2-5; TRBD2 matches at 8 bases. The CDR3 contains 17 residues. J gave up 4 bases and V 1 base, and 11 bases lay outside the gene matches. Per germline, CDR1 LGHDT and CDR2 YNNKEL (reference sequence). The CDR3, as DNA: TGTGCCAGCAGCCAAGGTGCAGGAAGCGGGGGAGTAGAGACCCAGTACTTC. Amino acids: CASSQGAGSGGVETQYF.

V is TRBV13 and J is TRBJ2-1; D possibly corresponds to TRBD2 (6 bases). Germline-derived CDR1 and CDR2 are PRHDT and FYEKMQ (reference sequence). Deletions cut 3 bases from V and 9 bases from J, with 15 bases between. The length of the CDR3 is 14 residues. The CDR3, as DNA: TGTGCCAGCAGCTTGGGAGGTGGAAATGGTGAGCAGTTCTTC. It codes for CASSLGGGNGEQFF. The entire variable domain, with the rest obtained from reference TRBV13 and TRBJ2-1, is as follows: AAGVIQSPRHLIKEKRETATLKCYPIPRHDTVYWYQQGPGQDPQFLISFYEKMQSDKGSIPDRFSAQQFSDYHSELNMSSLELGDSALYFCASSLGGGNGEQFFGPGTRLTVL.

The chain couples TRBV7-2 to TRBJ2-7; 7 bases fit TRBD2. The CDR3 extends over 15 amino acids. CDR1 and CDR2 (germline): SGHTA, FQGNSA. The V segment lost 5 bases and the J segment 1 base; nucleotides outside the gene matches: 8. The CDR3 loop reads CASSLRLAMSYEQYF. CDR3 coding DNA: TGTGCCAGCAGCCTAAGACTAGCAATGTCCTACGAGCAGTACTTC. Combining the CDR3 with reference TRBV7-2 and TRBJ2-7 gives the whole variable domain GAGVSQSPSNKVTEKGKDVELRCDPISGHTALYWYRQSLGQGLEFLIYFQGNSAPDKSGLPSDRFSAERTGGSVSTLTIQRTQQEDSAVYLCASSLRLAMSYEQYFGPGTRLTVT.

This clone was counted a single time. This chain connects TRBV25-1 to TRBJ1-1; 7 bases match TRBD1. Per germline, CDR1 MGHDK and CDR2 SYGVNS. The length of the CDR3 is 14 residues. V was pared by 3 bases and J by 4 bases, with 5 bases of the junction left unmatched. Here the CDR3 reads CASSDTGVATEAFF. The CDR3 DNA is TGTGCCAGCAGTGACACAGGGGTGGCCACTGAAGCTTTCTTT.

The chain employs TRBV19 and TRBJ1-2, with TRBD1 identical over 9 bases. The CDR3 extends over 14 amino acids. J lost 2 bases, V lost 7 bases, and 5 bases had no gene match. Germline-derived CDR1 and CDR2 are LNHDA and SQIVND (reference sequence). CDR3 nucleotides: TGTGCCAGTACCAAGGACAGGGGAAACTATGGCTACACCTTC. Translation: CASTKDRGNYGYTF.

The V gene is TRBV6-2 or TRBV6-3, the J gene TRBJ2-7, with TRBD2 as a possible D gene (5 bases). The CDR3 has 13 amino acids. Looked up from germline, CDR1 is MNHEY and CDR2 is SVGEGT. The V and J ends lost 3 bases and 4 bases respectively, with 10 bases between them. The CDR3, as DNA: TGTGCCAGCAGTTATGGACTCATGTACGAGCAGTACGTC. Protein sequence: CASSYGLMYEQYV.

V and J are TRBV6-5 and TRBJ1-1; D is ambiguous. Germline V gene lookup returns CDR1 MNHEY and CDR2 SVGAGI. Trimming removed 4 bases from V and 4 bases from J, with 16 bases in between. This CDR3 comprises 15 residues. The CDR3 spells CASSFRVGSATEAFF. CDR3 nucleotide sequence: TGTGCCAGCAGTTTTCGGGTCGGGAGTGCCACTGAAGCTTTCTTT.

The rearrangement joins TRBV6-5 to TRBJ1-1; 8 nucleotides match TRBD1. CDR1 and CDR2 from the germline V gene are MNHEY and SVGAGI. Trimming removed 5 bases from V and 1 base from J; junction bases left unmatched: 6. This CDR3 contains 15 residues. In DNA, the CDR3 is TGTGCCAGCAGTAGACCCGGGACAGGGAACACTGAAGCTTTCTTT. Translating it yields CASSRPGTGNTEAFF.

V and J are TRBV10-3 and TRBJ1-2; 9 positions match TRBD1. Trimming at V came to 6 bases and at J to 7 bases, leaving 6 bases not matched to a gene. This CDR3 region has 13 residues. Germline V lookup: CDR1 ENHRY, CDR2 SYGVKD. The CDR3 region is CAIRGTGNSGYTF. CDR3 nucleotides: TGTGCCATCAGGGGGACAGGGAATTCTGGCTACACCTTC.

V and J are TRBV6-5 and TRBJ1-2; D is uncertain. Germline values: CDR1 MNHEY, CDR2 SVGAGI. This CDR3 has 13 amino acids. Trimming took off 3 bases at V and 10 bases at J, with 15 bases between the two ends. CDR3 sequence reads: CASSYSQALSYTF. The CDR3 DNA reads TGTGCCAGCAGTTATAGTCAGGCCCTATCCTACACCTTC.

This clone was counted a few times. The chain uses TRBV6-1 and TRBJ1-5; possible D gene TRBD1, 5 bases. The CDR3 is 16 residues long. V gave up 4 bases and J gave up 2 bases, with 15 bases separating them. The germline CDR1 and CDR2 sequences are MNHNS and SASEGT. CDR3 DNA: TGTGCCAGCAGTGCAAACATAGGGGTGGGCAATCAGCCCCAGCATTTT. It specifies CASSANIGVGNQPQHF.

This sequence joins TRBV19 and TRBJ1-2; TRBD1 agrees at 9 bases. From germline, CDR1 is LNHDA and CDR2 SQIVND (reference sequence). Germline trimming cut 0 bases from V and 6 bases from J; bases unmatched to any gene: 5. The CDR3 sequence is 15 residues long. CDR3 in DNA: TGTGCCAGTAGTATAGATTGGAGGACAGGGGATGGCTACACCTTC. Protein product: CASSIDWRTGDGYTF.

The rearrangement links TRBV2 to TRBJ1-5, with 9 bases aligning to TRBD1. With V trimmed by 7 bases and J by 6 bases, 7 bases remained unmatched. Germline lookup yields CDR1 SNHLY and CDR2 FYNNEI. The CDR3 extends over 14 amino acids. CDR3 coding DNA: TGTGCCAGCAAAGAACGGACAGGGGCTCAGCCCCAGCATTTT. Translating it yields CASKERTGAQPQHF.

This clone was counted between two and nine times. J is TRBJ2-2 and V is TRBV15; 11 bases are shared with TRBD1. Germline-derived CDR1 and CDR2 are LNHNV and YYDKDF (reference sequence). V gave up 1 base and J gave up 8 bases; unmatched junction bases: 3. The CDR3 has 15 amino acids. CDR3: CATSRAGQGAGELFF. The CDR3 DNA reads TGTGCCACCAGCAGAGCCGGACAGGGGGCGGGGGAGCTGTTTTTT. Looking up the rest from reference TRBV15 and TRBJ2-2 gives the full variable domain: DAMVIQNPRYQVTQFGKPVTLSCSQTLNHNVMYWYQQKSSQAPKLLFHYYDKDFNNEADTPDNFQSRRPNTSFCFLDIRSPGLGDTAMYLCATSRAGQGAGELFFGEGSRLTVL.

This sequence joins TRBV27 and TRBJ1-5; 7 bases line up with TRBD1. Germline V gene lookup returns CDR1 MNHEY and CDR2 SMNVEV (reference sequence). The CDR3 spans 14 residues. V lost 2 bases to trimming and J lost 8 bases; unmatched junction nucleotides: 6. CDR3: CASSLTGELEPQHF. CDR3 in DNA: TGTGCCAGCAGTTTAACAGGGGAGTTGGAGCCCCAGCATTTT.

The chain employs TRBV12-5 and TRBJ2-3; 13 nucleotides match TRBD2. Germline lookup yields CDR1 LGHNT and CDR2 FRNRAP. The CDR3 sequence is 15 residues long. The J segment lost 4 bases and the V segment lost 5 bases, leaving 3 bases of the junction unmatched. This CDR3 reads CASGTGLAGSDTQYF. Here the CDR3 DNA reads TGTGCTAGTGGTACGGGACTAGCGGGGTCAGATACGCAGTATTTT.

The V call is TRBV4-1, the J call TRBJ1-4; 7 nucleotides agree with TRBD1. J lost 7 bases, V lost 4 bases, and 9 bases had no gene match. From germline, CDR1 is MGHRA and CDR2 YSYEKL. The CDR3 is made up of 15 amino acids. CDR3: CASSPPGTVFEKLFF. The CDR3, as DNA: TGCGCCAGCAGCCCCCCCGGGACAGTGTTTGAAAAACTGTTTTTT.

This rearrangement joins TRBV4-3 to TRBJ2-7; D might be TRBD2 (6 bases). Germline V lookup: CDR1 LGHNA, CDR2 YSLEER. Trimming pared 8 bases from V and 1 base from J, leaving 12 bases between. This CDR3 is 13 amino acids long. This CDR3 is CASSWGVSYEQYF. CDR3 DNA: TGCGCCAGCTCCTGGGGGGTTTCCTACGAGCAGTACTTC.

The chain employs TRBV3-1 (or the pseudogene TRBV3-2) and TRBJ2-2, with D perhaps matching TRBD2 (5 bases). The germline gives CDR1 LGHDT, CDR2 YNNKEL (reference sequence). The V end lost 1 base, the J end lost 7 bases, and 7 bases lay between the germline ends. The CDR3 consists of 13 residues. The CDR3 bases are TGTGCCAGCAGCCAAGCCGGGGACGGGGAGCTGTTTTTT. Protein product: CASSQAGDGELFF.

The chain couples TRBV7-2 to TRBJ1-4; 7 bases fit TRBD1. CDR3 length: 13 amino acids. Per the germline V gene, CDR1 is SGHTA and CDR2 is FQGNSA. Trimming cost V 5 bases and J 7 bases; bases outside gene matches: 4. The CDR3 nucleotides are TGTGCCAGCAGCCCCGGACAGGTTGAAAAACTGTTTTTT. This codes for CASSPGQVEKLFF.

CDR3 residues: CASRLGGVNYGYTF. In DNA form, the CDR3 reads TGTGCCAGCAGACTCGGGGGGGTCAACTATGGCTACACCTTC. The chain uses TRBV27 and TRBJ1-2, with D tentatively TRBD1 (5 bases). With 6 bases removed from V and 2 bases from J, the gap between germline ends came to 13 bases. This CDR3 has 14 residues. Germline values: CDR1 MNHEY, CDR2 SMNVEV (reference sequence).

The CDR3 here is CASSLSTGFTGNTIYF. CDR3 nucleotides: TGTGCCAGCAGCTTGTCGACAGGGTTTACCGGAAACACCATATATTTT. The chain carries TRBV5-5 and TRBJ1-3; the match to TRBD1 covers 7 bases. V was clipped by 1 base and J by 4 bases; unmatched bases: 8. This CDR3 has 16 amino acids. Germline V gene data show CDR1 as SGHKS and CDR2 as YYEKEE (reference sequence).

The chain is built from TRBV28 and TRBJ1-5; D possibly corresponds to TRBD1 (6 bases). CDR1 is MDHEN and CDR2 is SYDVKM in the germline V gene. Trimming removed 5 bases at V and 0 bases at J, with 20 bases between. The CDR3 has 18 amino acids. The CDR3: CASSRPGQEGYSNQPQHF. The CDR3, as DNA: TGTGCCAGCAGTAGACCGGGACAAGAGGGATATAGCAATCAGCCCCAGCATTTT.

The chain is built from TRBV3-1 (or the pseudogene TRBV3-2) and TRBJ1-1; the match to TRBD1 covers 9 bases. The CDR3 has 14 residues. Germline V gene data show CDR1 as LGHDT and CDR2 as YNNKEL (reference sequence). V dropped 4 bases and J dropped 4; count of bases not matched to a gene: 4. CDR3: CASSLTGGVTEAFF. CDR3 bases: TGTGCCAGCAGCCTCACAGGGGGCGTCACTGAAGCTTTCTTT.

This clone came up once. The CDR3: CASSKDGGSNQPQHF. Written as DNA, the CDR3 is TGCGCCAGCAGCAAAGACGGAGGGTCCAATCAGCCCCAGCATTTT. This chain joins TRBV5-1 and TRBJ1-5; D is unresolved. Per germline, CDR1 SGHRS and CDR2 YFSETQ. V was clipped by 4 bases and J by 3 bases, with 14 bases between them. The CDR3 is made up of 15 amino acids.

This clone was found once. The genes are TRBV6-8 and TRBJ1-6; D may be TRBD1 (6 bases). CDR1 and CDR2 from the germline V gene are MNHGY and SAAAGT. This CDR3 contains 15 residues. The ends were cut back, 1 base at V and 7 bases at J, with 11 bases in the middle. The CDR3 DNA is TGTGCCAGCAGTTACTGGCAGGGGCGAAATTCACCCCTCCACTTT. It codes for CASSYWQGRNSPLHF.

V gene TRBV4-1 combines with J gene TRBJ1-2; TRBD1 matches 8 bases. The CDR3 covers 19 residues. The V gene's germline CDR1 is MGHRA and CDR2 YSYEKL. V lost 0 bases, J lost 3 bases, and 15 bases stayed unmatched. The CDR3 here is CASSQDWGARGRVDYGYTF. DNA of the CDR3: TGCGCCAGCAGCCAAGATTGGGGGGCCAGGGGGCGCGTGGACTATGGCTACACCTTC.

The V and J genes are TRBV29-1 and TRBJ2-2; 13 bases are shared with TRBD2. The CDR3 is made up of 14 amino acids. CDR1 is SQVTM, CDR2 ANQGSEA, per germline. J lost 6 bases, V lost 7 bases, and 5 bases had no gene match. The CDR3 coding sequence is TGCAGCGCCCGGACTAGCGGGGGATCCGGGGAGCTGTTTTTT. As protein: CSARTSGGSGELFF.